This TCR beta chain was identified in a study of T-cell memory formation after mild COVID-19. TCR alpha and TCR beta cDNA libraries with sample barcodes and UMIs came from 5'RACE using constant-segment primers. Via MiXCR, TCRdb re-called the 5' RACE reads, giving one row per CDR3 protein. The sample has approximately 290,000 distinct CDR3 sequences; 8.2% are singletons. This clonotype appeared a few times. What it binds is unknown. The CDR3 spans 18 residues. Germline V CDR1 and CDR2: SGHTA, FQGTGA. V lost 5 bases and J lost 0; bases outside the gene matches: 11. Findings of the study overall: Largely, contracting CD4+ clones fell within CM and EM, and contracting CD8+ clones within EMRA. Clones that got smaller from day 15 to 85 had even CD4/CD8, while clones growing later tipped toward CD4+. That cross-reactive memory joined was suggested by some responding clones appearing in pre-infection memory.

Material: PBMCs or a T cell subset sorted from them (not recorded which). This receptor was taken from a man aged 18 to 30 who had mild COVID-19 (a few samples of this study predate the infection). Cell type and time point are not known. The chain uses TRBV7-3 and TRBJ2-1; 9 bases agree with TRBD2. CDR3 in DNA: TGTGCCAGCAGCCGAGCCCAGCGGGGGGTCCTCTCCTACAATGAGCAGTTCTTC. Its protein is CASSRAQRGVLSYNEQFF.